These 27 T cell receptor beta chains came from one sample sequenced in a study of cytomegalovirus exposure and HLA in healthy donors. PCR primers comprised 60 Vbeta and 13 Jbeta primers. Generated by immunoSEQ multiplex PCR, the TCRdb table keeps only in-frame clones and is missing some. The data show some 110,000 clones, with around 69% seen just once and approximately 8.5% held by the top ten. Sample: PBMCs. The receptors were sampled from a woman in her thirties or forties in good health and CMV-seropositive.

V usage is TRBV9 and J usage is TRBJ1-1; D is uncertain. CDR1 and CDR2 (germline): SGDLS, YYNGEE. Trimming took 4 bases from V and 2 from J, leaving 3 bases between them. The CDR3 is made up of 11 amino acids. CDR3 in DNA: TGTGCCAGCAGCCTCAACACTGAAGCTTTCTTT. Translated, it gives CASSLNTEAFF.

The V call is TRBV10-3, the J call TRBJ2-5; TRBD1 is a possible D gene (5 bases). Germline CDR1 is ENHRY and CDR2 is SYGVKD. This CDR3 contains 13 residues. V was shortened by 2 bases and J by 2 bases, with 6 bases between the two germline ends. The CDR3, as DNA: TGTGCCATCAGTGAGCAGGGACAAGAGACCCAGTACTTC. Translation: CAISEQGQETQYF.

CDR3 DNA sequence: TGCAGCGCCAGGTCCGGTCCCGGGGAGCTGTTTTTT. Translating gives CSARSGPGELFF. The chain carries TRBV29-1 and TRBJ2-2; D ambiguous. V was pared by 7 bases and J by 6 bases, with 12 bases between. The CDR3 is made up of 12 amino acids. The V gene's germline CDR1 is SQVTM and CDR2 ANQGSEA.

This clone was observed once. The gene calls are TRBV29-1 and TRBJ1-1; a possible D gene is TRBD1 (5 bases). V was shortened by 6 bases and J by 1 base, with 12 bases between the two germline ends. CDR3 size: 13 residues. The germline CDR1 and CDR2 sequences are SQVTM and ANQGSEA. The CDR3 sequence: CSVGGWKNTEAFF. The CDR3 coding sequence is TGCAGCGTGGGGGGTTGGAAGAACACTGAAGCTTTCTTT.

This chain uses TRBV7-2 with TRBJ2-7; D unclear. The ends were cut back, 1 base at V and 4 bases at J, with 8 bases in the middle. Germline V gene lookup returns CDR1 SGHTA and CDR2 FQGNSA. The CDR3 spans 13 residues. CDR3 in amino acids: CASSLGGTYEQYF. The CDR3 DNA sequence: TGTGCCAGCAGCTTAGGAGGAACTTACGAGCAGTACTTC.

This clone was seen only a few times. The chain recombines TRBV19 with TRBJ1-4; D unclear. The V and J ends lost 4 bases and 7 bases respectively, with 16 bases between them. This CDR3 region has 15 residues. Germline assignment: CDR1 LNHDA and CDR2 SQIVND (reference sequence). The CDR3 reads CASSTYLDIGEKLFF. Written as DNA, the CDR3 is TGTGCCAGTAGTACCTATTTAGATATCGGTGAAAAACTGTTTTTT.

Details on this clone: At one boundary the junction diverges from the germline segment, which might be a read error. V gene TRBV13 combines with J gene TRBJ2-3; D gene uncertain. Germline lookup yields CDR1 PRHDT and CDR2 FYEKMQ (reference sequence). This CDR3 is built from 14 residues. CDR3 region: CASSLGVGTDTQYF. The CDR3 DNA reads as TGTGCCAGCAGCTTAGGGGTGGGCACTGATACGCAGTATTTT.

This clone was detected a few times. The gene calls are TRBV25-1 and TRBJ1-2; tentative D call: TRBD1 (5 bases). V was shortened by 2 bases and J by 7 bases, with 11 bases between the two germline ends. Germline-derived CDR1 and CDR2 are MGHDK and SYGVNS. There are 13 residues in the CDR3. The CDR3 region has the DNA TGTGCCAGCAGTGAACAAGGGGTGGGTGGCTACACCTTC. Its translation: CASSEQGVGGYTF.

The V call is TRBV5-1, the J call TRBJ2-7; 10 bases line up with TRBD1. The J segment lost 3 bases and the V segment lost 4 bases, leaving 7 bases of the junction unmatched. Germline values: CDR1 SGHRS, CDR2 YFSETQ. This CDR3 has 15 amino acids. The CDR3 bases are TGCGCCAGCAGCCACCTGACAGGGGGCATCTACGAGCAGTACTTC. Its translation: CASSHLTGGIYEQYF.

Here the CDR3 reads CATGAGPSSDTQYF. CDR3 bases: TGTGCCACCGGCGCGGGGCCTAGTTCGGATACGCAGTATTTT. The chain recombines TRBV28 with TRBJ2-3; D might be TRBD2 (6 bases). CDR1 and CDR2 from the germline V gene are MDHEN and SYDVKM. This CDR3 spans 14 amino acids. V lost 10 bases to trimming and J lost 6 bases, with 20 bases between them.

The gene calls are TRBV7-6 and TRBJ2-7; no definite D call. V lost 1 base and J lost 2, with 9 bases in between. Germline V gene sequence: CDR1 SGHVS, CDR2 FNYEAQ. The CDR3 is 14 residues long. In DNA form, the CDR3 reads TGTGCCAGCAGCTTAGGTGGTGGCCCCTACGAGCAGTACTTC. Its translation is CASSLGGGPYEQYF.

The chain joins TRBV19 to TRBJ2-1; 7 nucleotides match TRBD2. This CDR3 has 17 amino acids. V lost 10 bases, J lost 3 bases, and 18 bases stayed unmatched. Germline CDR1 is LNHDA and CDR2 is SQIVND (reference sequence). The CDR3 bases are TGTGCCACCCAGCGACCAGTGCGGGGGACCTTCTACAATGAGCAGTTCTTC. It yields the protein CATQRPVRGTFYNEQFF.

The chain has TRBV19 and TRBJ2-5; weak D call: TRBD2 (6 bases). Germline assignment: CDR1 LNHDA and CDR2 SQIVND (reference sequence). The CDR3 loop spans 14 amino acids. Trimming left V 5 bases short and J 2 bases short, with 12 bases between. The CDR3 is CASSRGAGQETQYF. Written as DNA, the CDR3 is TGTGCCAGTAGTCGCGGGGCCGGGCAAGAGACCCAGTACTTC.

The chain is built from TRBV21-1 and TRBJ1-2; the table gives TRBD1 as D, unverified against the DNA. TRBV21-1 counts as a pseudogene. CDR3 length: 14 amino acids. In nucleotides, the CDR3 is TGTGCCAGCAGCAAACCCAGGGTCGGCTATGGCTACACCTTC. This codes for CASSKPRVGYGYTF.

The chain carries TRBV9 and TRBJ2-7, with 9 bases identical to TRBD1. Trimming cost V 3 bases and J 4 bases; bases outside gene matches: 5. The germline CDR1 and CDR2 sequences are SGDLS and YYNGEE. The CDR3 contains 14 residues. The DNA of the CDR3 is TGTGCCAGCAGCGATCGGGACAGGGAGTACGAGCAGTACTTC. It translates to CASSDRDREYEQYF.

There are a few counts of this clone. The rearrangement uses TRBV13 and TRBJ2-3; 7 positions match TRBD2. The CDR3 is 16 residues long. With V trimmed by 1 base and J by 0 bases, 4 bases remained unmatched. Per germline, CDR1 PRHDT and CDR2 FYEKMQ (reference sequence). The CDR3 sequence: CASSLVSRGSTDTQYF. The CDR3 DNA follows: TGTGCCAGCAGCTTAGTGTCGCGGGGGAGCACAGATACGCAGTATTTT.

This chain connects TRBV5-1 to TRBJ2-5; weak D call: TRBD1 (5 bases). V lost 5 bases to trimming and J lost 1 base, with 9 bases between them. The CDR3 is made up of 13 amino acids. The V gene's germline CDR1 is SGHRS and CDR2 YFSETQ. The CDR3 nucleotides read TGCGCCAGCAGTTGGGGCCCCCAAGAGACCCAGTACTTC. Amino acids: CASSWGPQETQYF.

V usage is TRBV5-1 and J usage is TRBJ1-1; D is perhaps TRBD1 (6 bases). CDR1 is SGHRS, CDR2 YFSETQ, per germline. The CDR3 is 16 amino acids. V was shortened by 0 bases and J by 9 bases, with 21 bases between the two germline ends. The DNA of the CDR3 is TGCGCCAGCAGCTTGGACGCCGGGACACGGAGCGCAAAAGCTTTCTTT. Protein sequence: CASSLDAGTRSAKAFF. Based on the CDR3 plus reference TRBV5-1 and TRBJ1-1, the full variable domain is KAGVTQTPRYLIKTRGQQVTLSCSPISGHRSVSWYQQTPGQGLQFLFEYFSETQRNKGNFPGRFSGRQFSNSRSEMNVSTLELGDSALYLCASSLDAGTRSAKAFFGQGTRLTVV.

This clone was detected a few times. This chain connects TRBV6-6 to TRBJ1-2, with TRBD1 matching over 9 bases. The CDR3 spans 13 residues. Germline CDR1 is MNHNY and CDR2 is SVGAGI (reference sequence). The V and J ends lost 5 bases and 6 bases, in that order; junction bases with no gene match: 4. CDR3 protein: CASSPTGGHGYTF. For the CDR3, the DNA is TGTGCCAGCAGTCCAACAGGGGGCCATGGCTACACCTTC.

A few counts support this clone. The V and J genes are TRBV19 and TRBJ2-3, with 10 bases fitting TRBD1. Germline CDR1 and CDR2: LNHDA and SQIVND (reference sequence). V dropped 10 bases and J dropped 6; count of bases not matched to a gene: 7. The CDR3 contains 13 residues. CDR3 region: CATQTGGADTQYF. CDR3 nucleotides: TGTGCCACCCAGACAGGGGGCGCGGATACGCAGTATTTT.

The chain couples TRBV5-4 to TRBJ2-1; 7 nucleotides line up with TRBD2. This CDR3 contains 16 residues. Trimming cost V 3 bases and J 0 bases; bases outside gene matches: 6. Germline CDR1 and CDR2: SGHNT and YYREEE (reference sequence). As DNA, the CDR3 is TGTGCCAGCAGCTCGGGGGGAGGGAGCTCCTACAATGAGCAGTTCTTC. Translated, it gives CASSSGGGSSYNEQFF.

The chain has TRBV29-1 and TRBJ1-4; TRBD1 aligns across 7 bases. Germline V lookup: CDR1 SQVTM, CDR2 ANQGSEA. The V segment lost 6 bases and the J segment 0 bases; nucleotides outside the gene matches: 4. The CDR3 is made up of 14 amino acids. As DNA, the CDR3 is TGCAGCGTAGGGACAGCTGCAACTAATGAAAAACTGTTTTTT. Translation gives CSVGTAATNEKLFF.

This chain uses TRBV6-5 with TRBJ1-6; a possible D gene is TRBD1 (6 bases). V was trimmed by 7 bases and J by 7 bases, leaving 11 bases between them. In germline, CDR1 is MNHEY, CDR2 SVGAGI. This CDR3 comprises 13 residues. The CDR3 spells CASTGVANSPLHF. CDR3 DNA: TGTGCCAGCACAGGGGTTGCCAATTCACCCCTCCACTTT.

CDR3 protein: CASSFGPLTGPGSSYYEQYF. Here the CDR3 DNA reads TGTGCCAGCAGTTTCGGCCCGTTGACAGGGCCGGGGTCCTCCTACTACGAGCAGTACTTC. The chain is built from TRBV27 and TRBJ2-5; the match to TRBD1 covers 7 bases. The DNA matches TRBJ2-7 better at its end, which makes the J call doubtful. This CDR3 is 20 amino acids long. Germline assignment: CDR1 MNHEY and CDR2 SMNVEV (reference sequence).

The V and J genes are TRBV28 and TRBJ1-4; D may be TRBD1 (5 bases). Trimming removed 3 bases from V and 6 bases from J, with 14 bases in between. CDR3 size: 15 residues. The germline gives CDR1 MDHEN, CDR2 SYDVKM. CDR3 sequence (DNA): TGTGCCAGCAGTTTGGGGGGGAGGAAAGATGAAAAACTGTTTTTT. Its protein product is CASSLGGRKDEKLFF. The full variable domain, in which reference TRBV28 and TRBJ1-4 provide the parts outside the CDR3, is DVKVTQSSRYLVKRTGEKVFLECVQDMDHENMFWYRQDPGLGLRLIYFSYDVKMKEKGDIPEGYSVSREKKERFSLILESASTNQTSMYLCASSLGGRKDEKLFFGSGTQLSVL.

The CDR3, as DNA: TGTGCCAGCACTAAGGTAGACTACCGCACAGATACGCAGTATTTT. Translation: CASTKVDYRTDTQYF. The chain couples TRBV2 to TRBJ2-3; D perhaps matches TRBD2 (5 bases). The germline CDR1 and CDR2 sequences are SNHLY and FYNNEI. V lost 7 bases and J 1 base, leaving 15 bases between the germline ends. The CDR3 totals 15 residues.

The CDR3 region is CASSPPGTGAYEQYF. The CDR3 bases are TGTGCCAGCAGTCCCCCCGGGACAGGGGCCTACGAGCAGTACTTC. The chain has TRBV6-6 and TRBJ2-7, with TRBD1 matching 10 bases. Germline CDR1 is MNHNY and CDR2 is SVGAGI (reference sequence). Losses at the gene ends were 5 bases for V and 2 bases for J; bases not matched to a gene: 6. This CDR3 comprises 15 residues.